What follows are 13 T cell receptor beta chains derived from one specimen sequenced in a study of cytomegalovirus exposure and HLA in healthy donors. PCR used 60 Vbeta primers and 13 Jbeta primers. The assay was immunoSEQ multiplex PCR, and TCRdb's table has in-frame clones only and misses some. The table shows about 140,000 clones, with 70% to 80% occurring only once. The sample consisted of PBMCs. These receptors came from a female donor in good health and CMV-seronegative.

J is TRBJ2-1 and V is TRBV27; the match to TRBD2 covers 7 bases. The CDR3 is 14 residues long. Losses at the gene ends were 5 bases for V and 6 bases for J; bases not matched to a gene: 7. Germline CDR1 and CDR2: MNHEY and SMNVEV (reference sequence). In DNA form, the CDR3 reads TGTGCCAGCAGTCCCCTGGTAGCGGGCAATGAGCAGTTCTTC. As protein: CASSPLVAGNEQFF.

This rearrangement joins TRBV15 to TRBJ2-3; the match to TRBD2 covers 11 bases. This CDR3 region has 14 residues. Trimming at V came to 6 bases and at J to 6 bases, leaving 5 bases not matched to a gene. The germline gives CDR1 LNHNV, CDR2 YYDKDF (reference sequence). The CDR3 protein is CATSSSGGTDTQYF. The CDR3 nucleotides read TGTGCCACCAGTTCTAGCGGGGGGACGGATACGCAGTATTTT.

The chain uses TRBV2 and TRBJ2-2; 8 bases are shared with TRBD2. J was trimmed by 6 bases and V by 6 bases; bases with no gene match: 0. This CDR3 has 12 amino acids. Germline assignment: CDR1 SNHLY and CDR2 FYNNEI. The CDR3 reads CASRGLAGELFF. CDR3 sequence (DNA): TGTGCCAGCAGGGGACTAGCCGGGGAGCTGTTTTTT.

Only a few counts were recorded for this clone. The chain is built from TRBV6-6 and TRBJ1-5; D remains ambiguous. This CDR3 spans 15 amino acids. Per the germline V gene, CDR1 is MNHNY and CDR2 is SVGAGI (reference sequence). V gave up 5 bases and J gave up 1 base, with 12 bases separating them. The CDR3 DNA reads TGTGCCAGCAGTCGCACCTCACAGAGCAATCAGCCCCAGCATTTT. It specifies CASSRTSQSNQPQHF.

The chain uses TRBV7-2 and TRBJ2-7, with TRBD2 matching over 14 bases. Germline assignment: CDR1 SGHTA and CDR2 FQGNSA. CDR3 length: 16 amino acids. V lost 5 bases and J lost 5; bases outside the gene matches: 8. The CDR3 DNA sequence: TGTGCCAGCAGCGCCGTGACTAGCGGGGGGGTGGACGAGCAGTACTTC. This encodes CASSAVTSGGVDEQYF.

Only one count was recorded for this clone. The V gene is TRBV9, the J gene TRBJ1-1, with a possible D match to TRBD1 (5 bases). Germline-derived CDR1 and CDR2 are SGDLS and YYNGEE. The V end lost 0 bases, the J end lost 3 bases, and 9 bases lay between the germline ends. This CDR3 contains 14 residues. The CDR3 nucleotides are TGTGCCAGCAGCGTAGAAGTCAGGGACACTGAAGCTTTCTTT. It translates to CASSVEVRDTEAFF.

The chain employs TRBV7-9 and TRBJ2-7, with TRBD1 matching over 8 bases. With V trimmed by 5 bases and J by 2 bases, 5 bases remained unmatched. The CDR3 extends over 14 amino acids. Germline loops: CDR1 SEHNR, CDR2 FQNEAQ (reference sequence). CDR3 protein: CASSQDRATYEQYF. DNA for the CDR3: TGTGCCAGCAGCCAGGACAGGGCCACCTACGAGCAGTACTTC.

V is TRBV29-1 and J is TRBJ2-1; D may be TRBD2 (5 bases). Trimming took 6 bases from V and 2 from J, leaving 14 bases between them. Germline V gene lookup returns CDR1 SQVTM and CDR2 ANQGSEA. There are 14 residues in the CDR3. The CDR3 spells CSVPLAGTYNEQFF. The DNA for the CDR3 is TGCAGCGTCCCCCTCGCGGGTACCTACAATGAGCAGTTCTTC.

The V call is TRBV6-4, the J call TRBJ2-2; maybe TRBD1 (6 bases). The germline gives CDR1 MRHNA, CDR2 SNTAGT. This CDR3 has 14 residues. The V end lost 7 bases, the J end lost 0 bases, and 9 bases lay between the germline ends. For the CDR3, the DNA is TGTGCCAGCAAGGGACACACGAACACCGGGGAGCTGTTTTTT. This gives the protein CASKGHTNTGELFF.

CDR3 residues: CASSPRTGALNTEAFF. Here the CDR3 DNA reads TGTGCCAGCAGCCCCCGGACAGGGGCGTTGAACACTGAAGCTTTCTTT. The V call is TRBV7-2, the J call TRBJ1-1; 9 bases line up with TRBD1. The germline gives CDR1 SGHTA, CDR2 FQGNSA. This CDR3 has 16 amino acids. V lost 5 bases to trimming and J lost 0 bases; unmatched junction nucleotides: 7.

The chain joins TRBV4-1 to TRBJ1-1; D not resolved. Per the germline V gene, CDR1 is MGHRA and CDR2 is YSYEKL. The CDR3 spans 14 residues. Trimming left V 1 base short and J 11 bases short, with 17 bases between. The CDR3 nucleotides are TGCGCCAGCAGCCAAGCAAGTCACAGTTCCCCGGCTTTCTTT. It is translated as CASSQASHSSPAFF.

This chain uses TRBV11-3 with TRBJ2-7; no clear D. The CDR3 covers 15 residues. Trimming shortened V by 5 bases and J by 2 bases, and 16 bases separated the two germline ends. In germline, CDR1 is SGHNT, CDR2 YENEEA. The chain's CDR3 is CASSNPGSLAYEQYF. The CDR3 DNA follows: TGTGCCAGCAGCAACCCCGGGTCGCTCGCCTACGAGCAGTACTTC.

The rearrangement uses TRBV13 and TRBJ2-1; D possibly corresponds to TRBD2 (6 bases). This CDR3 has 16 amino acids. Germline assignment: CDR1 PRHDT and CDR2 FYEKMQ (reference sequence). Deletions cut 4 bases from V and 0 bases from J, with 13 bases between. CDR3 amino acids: CASSSTGGNSYNEQFF. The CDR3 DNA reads TGTGCCAGCAGCTCAACTGGGGGGAACTCCTACAATGAGCAGTTCTTC. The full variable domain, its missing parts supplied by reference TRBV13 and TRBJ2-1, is AAGVIQSPRHLIKEKRETATLKCYPIPRHDTVYWYQQGPGQDPQFLISFYEKMQSDKGSIPDRFSAQQFSDYHSELNMSSLELGDSALYFCASSSTGGNSYNEQFFGPGTRLTVL.